This T cell receptor beta chain stems from a study of response to subunit inactivated influenza vaccine. General study results and limits: Seasonal influenza vaccination, on each occasion, was suggested by the authors to recruit few new T cells.

Of note for this clonotype: Its antigen is still unknown.

Each CDR3 protein is one row after TCRdb ran MiXCR on the RT-PCR reads. The data contain 650,000 to 700,000 distinct CDR3 sequences, approximately 14% of them singletons. V gave up 2 bases and J gave up 2 bases; unmatched junction bases: 2. CDR1 KGHSH and CDR2 LQKENI come from the germline V gene. This CDR3 has 14 amino acids. The chain employs TRBV18 and TRBJ2-7, with 8 bases matching TRBD2. The origin of this receptor is a man in his forties or fifties who received an inactivated influenza vaccine. The starting material was PBMCs from blood, obtained about 11 days after vaccination. DNA for the CDR3: TGTGCCAGCTCACCAGCGGGAGGAACCTACGAGCAGTACTTC. Translation: CASSPAGGTYEQYF.